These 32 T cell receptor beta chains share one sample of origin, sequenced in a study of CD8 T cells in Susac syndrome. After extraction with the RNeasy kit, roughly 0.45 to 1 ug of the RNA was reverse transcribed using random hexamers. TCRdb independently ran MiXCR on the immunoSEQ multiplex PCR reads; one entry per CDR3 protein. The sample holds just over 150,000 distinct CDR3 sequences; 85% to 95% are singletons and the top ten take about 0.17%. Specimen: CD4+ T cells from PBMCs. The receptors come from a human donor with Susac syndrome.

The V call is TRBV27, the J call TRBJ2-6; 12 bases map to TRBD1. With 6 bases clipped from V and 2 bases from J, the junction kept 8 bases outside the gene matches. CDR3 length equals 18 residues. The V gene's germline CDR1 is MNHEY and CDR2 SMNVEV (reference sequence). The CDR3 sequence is CASRSGQGASPGANVLTF. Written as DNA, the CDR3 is TGTGCCAGCAGGTCGGGACAGGGGGCGTCCCCTGGGGCCAACGTCCTGACTTTC.

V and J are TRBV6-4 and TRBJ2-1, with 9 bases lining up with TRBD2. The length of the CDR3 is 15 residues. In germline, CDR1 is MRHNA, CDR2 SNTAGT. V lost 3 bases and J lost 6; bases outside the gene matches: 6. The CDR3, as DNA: TGTGCCAGCAGTGATAGCGGGGGAGGTAGCAATGAGCAGTTCTTC. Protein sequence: CASSDSGGGSNEQFF.

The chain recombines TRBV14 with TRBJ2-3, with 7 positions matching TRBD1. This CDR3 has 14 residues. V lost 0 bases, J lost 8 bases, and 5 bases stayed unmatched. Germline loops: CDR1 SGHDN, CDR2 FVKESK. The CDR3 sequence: CASSQDTRGTTQYF. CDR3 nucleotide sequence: TGTGCCAGCAGCCAAGATACCAGGGGGACTACGCAGTATTTT.

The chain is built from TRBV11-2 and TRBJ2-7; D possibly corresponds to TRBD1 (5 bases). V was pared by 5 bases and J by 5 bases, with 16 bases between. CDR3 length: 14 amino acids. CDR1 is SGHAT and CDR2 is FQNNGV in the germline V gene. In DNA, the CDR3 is TGTGCCAGCAGCCCCCTATTCAGGGCACACGAGCAGTACTTC. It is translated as CASSPLFRAHEQYF.

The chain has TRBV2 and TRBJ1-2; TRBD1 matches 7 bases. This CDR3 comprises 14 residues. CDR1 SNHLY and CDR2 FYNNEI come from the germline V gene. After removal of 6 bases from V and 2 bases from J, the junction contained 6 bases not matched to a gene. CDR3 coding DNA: TGTGCCAGCAGCCTACAGGGGCCAAACTATGGCTACACCTTC. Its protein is CASSLQGPNYGYTF.

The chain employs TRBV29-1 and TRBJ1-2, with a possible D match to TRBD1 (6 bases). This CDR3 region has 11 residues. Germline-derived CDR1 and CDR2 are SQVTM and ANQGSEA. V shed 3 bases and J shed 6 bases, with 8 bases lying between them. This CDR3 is CSVDQGNGYTF. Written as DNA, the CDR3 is TGCAGCGTTGATCAGGGGAATGGCTACACCTTC.

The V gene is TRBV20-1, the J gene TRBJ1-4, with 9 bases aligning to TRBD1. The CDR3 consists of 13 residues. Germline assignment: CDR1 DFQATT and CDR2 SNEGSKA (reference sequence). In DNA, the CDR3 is TGCAGGGTCGAAAAGGGACAGGGTGAAAAACTGTTTTTT. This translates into CRVEKGQGEKLFF.

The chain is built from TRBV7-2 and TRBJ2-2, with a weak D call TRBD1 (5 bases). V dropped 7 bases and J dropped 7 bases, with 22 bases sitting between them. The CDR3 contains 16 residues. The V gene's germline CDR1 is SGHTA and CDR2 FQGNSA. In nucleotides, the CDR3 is TGTGCCAGCACCCTTCCCAGGGCCCCATATGGCGGGGAGCTGTTTTTT. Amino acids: CASTLPRAPYGGELFF.

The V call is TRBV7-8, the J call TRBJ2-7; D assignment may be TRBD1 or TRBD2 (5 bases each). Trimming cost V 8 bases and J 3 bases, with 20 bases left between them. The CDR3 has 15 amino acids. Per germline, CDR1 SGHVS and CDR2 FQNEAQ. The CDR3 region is CASGHPRDPGYEQYF. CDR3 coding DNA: TGTGCCAGCGGCCACCCTCGGGACCCCGGCTACGAGCAGTACTTC.

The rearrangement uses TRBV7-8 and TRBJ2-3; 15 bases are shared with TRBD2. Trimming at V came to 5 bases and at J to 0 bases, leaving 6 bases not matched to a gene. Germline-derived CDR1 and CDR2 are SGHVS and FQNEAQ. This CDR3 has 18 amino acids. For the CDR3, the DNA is TGTGCCAGCAGCCCGGGACTAGCGGGGGGCGCCAGCACAGATACGCAGTATTTT. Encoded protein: CASSPGLAGGASTDTQYF. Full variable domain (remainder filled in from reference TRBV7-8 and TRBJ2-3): GAGVSQSPRYKVAKRGQDVALRCDPISGHVSLFWYQQALGQGPEFLTYFQNEAQLDKSGLPSDRFFAERPEGSVSTLKIQRTQQEDSAVYLCASSPGLAGGASTDTQYFGPGTRLTVL.

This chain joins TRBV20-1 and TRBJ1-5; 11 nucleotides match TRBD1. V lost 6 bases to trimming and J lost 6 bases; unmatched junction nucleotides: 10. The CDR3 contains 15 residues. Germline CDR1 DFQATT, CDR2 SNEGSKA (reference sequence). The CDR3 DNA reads TGCAGTGCAACGAAAGGACAGGGGGCTAGTCAGCCCCAGCATTTT. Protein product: CSATKGQGASQPQHF.

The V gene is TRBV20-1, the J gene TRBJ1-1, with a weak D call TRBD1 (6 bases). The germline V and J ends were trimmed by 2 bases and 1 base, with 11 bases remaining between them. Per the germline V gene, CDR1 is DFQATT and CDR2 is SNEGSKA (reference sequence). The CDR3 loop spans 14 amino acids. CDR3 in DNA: TGCAGTGCTAGATCCGGGACACGGAACACTGAAGCTTTCTTT. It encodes CSARSGTRNTEAFF.

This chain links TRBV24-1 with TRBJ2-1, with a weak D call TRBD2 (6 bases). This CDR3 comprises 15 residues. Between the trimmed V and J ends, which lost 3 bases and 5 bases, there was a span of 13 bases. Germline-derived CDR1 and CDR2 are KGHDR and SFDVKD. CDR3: CATSDGGVGNNEQFF. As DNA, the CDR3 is TGTGCCACCAGTGATGGAGGGGTAGGAAACAATGAGCAGTTCTTC.

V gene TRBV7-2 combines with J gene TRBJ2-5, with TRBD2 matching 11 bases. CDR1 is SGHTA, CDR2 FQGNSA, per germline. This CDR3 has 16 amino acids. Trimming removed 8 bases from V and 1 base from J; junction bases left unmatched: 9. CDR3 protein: CASRPSSGGLQETQYF. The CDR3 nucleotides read TGTGCCAGCCGACCTTCTAGCGGGGGGCTCCAAGAGACCCAGTACTTC.

The CDR3 DNA sequence: TGCGCCAGCAGTAGACAGGGTAGCACCTACGAGCAGTACTTC. It is translated as CASSRQGSTYEQYF. The chain links TRBV5-1 to TRBJ2-7; 7 bases are a match to TRBD1. V gave up 5 bases and J gave up 2 bases; unmatched junction bases: 7. The germline V gene encodes CDR1 SGHRS and CDR2 YFSETQ. The CDR3 spans 14 residues.

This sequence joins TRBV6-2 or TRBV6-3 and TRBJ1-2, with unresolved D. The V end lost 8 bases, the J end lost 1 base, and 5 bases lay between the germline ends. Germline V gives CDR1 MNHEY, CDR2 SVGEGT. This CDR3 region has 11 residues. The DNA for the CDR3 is TGTGCCAGCGGGGATAACTATGGCTACACCTTC. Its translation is CASGDNYGYTF.

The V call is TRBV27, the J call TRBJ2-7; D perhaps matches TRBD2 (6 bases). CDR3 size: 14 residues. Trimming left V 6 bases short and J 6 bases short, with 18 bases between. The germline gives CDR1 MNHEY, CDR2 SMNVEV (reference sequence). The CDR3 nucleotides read TGTGCCAGCAGACCTGCCGGGGGAGTTTTCGAGCAGTACTTC. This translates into CASRPAGGVFEQYF.

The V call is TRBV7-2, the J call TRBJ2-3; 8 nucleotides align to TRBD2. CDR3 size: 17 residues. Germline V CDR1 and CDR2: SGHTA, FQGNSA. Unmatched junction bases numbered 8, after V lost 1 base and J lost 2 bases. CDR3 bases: TGTGCCAGCAGCTTAGGGTCGGGCGGGGGGCCCACAGATACGCAGTATTTT. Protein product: CASSLGSGGGPTDTQYF. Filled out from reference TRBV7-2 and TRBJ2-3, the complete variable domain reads GAGVSQSPSNKVTEKGKDVELRCDPISGHTALYWYRQSLGQGLEFLIYFQGNSAPDKSGLPSDRFSAERTGGSVSTLTIQRTQQEDSAVYLCASSLGSGGGPTDTQYFGPGTRLTVL.

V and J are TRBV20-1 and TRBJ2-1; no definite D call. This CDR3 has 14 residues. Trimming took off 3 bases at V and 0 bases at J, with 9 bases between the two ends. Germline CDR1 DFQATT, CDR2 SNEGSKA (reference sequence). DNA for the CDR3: TGCAGTGCTAGCTGGCTTCTCTCCTACAATGAGCAGTTCTTC. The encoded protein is CSASWLLSYNEQFF.

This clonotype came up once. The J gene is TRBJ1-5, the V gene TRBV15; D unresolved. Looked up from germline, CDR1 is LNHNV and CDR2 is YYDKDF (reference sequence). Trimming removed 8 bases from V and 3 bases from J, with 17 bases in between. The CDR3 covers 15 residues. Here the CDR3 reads CATGRESIANQPQHF. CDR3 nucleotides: TGTGCCACCGGGCGGGAATCTATAGCCAATCAGCCCCAGCATTTT.

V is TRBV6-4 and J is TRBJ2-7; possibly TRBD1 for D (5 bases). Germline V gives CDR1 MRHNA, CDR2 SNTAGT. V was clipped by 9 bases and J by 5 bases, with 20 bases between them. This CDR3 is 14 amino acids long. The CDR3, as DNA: TGTGCCAGACAGGAAGGCCTCATTGGGGACGAGCAGTACTTC. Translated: CARQEGLIGDEQYF.

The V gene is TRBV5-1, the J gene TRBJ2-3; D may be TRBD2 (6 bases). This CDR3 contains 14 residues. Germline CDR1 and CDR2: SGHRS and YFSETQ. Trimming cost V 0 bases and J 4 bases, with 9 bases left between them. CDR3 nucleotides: TGCGCCAGCAGCTTGGCCCGGAGGGCAGATACGCAGTATTTT. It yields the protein CASSLARRADTQYF.

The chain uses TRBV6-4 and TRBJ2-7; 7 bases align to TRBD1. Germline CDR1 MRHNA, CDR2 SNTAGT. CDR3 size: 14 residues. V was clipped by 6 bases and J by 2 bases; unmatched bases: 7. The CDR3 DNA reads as TGTGCCAGCAGCTCCCGGGACAGCACCTACGAGCAGTACTTC. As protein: CASSSRDSTYEQYF.

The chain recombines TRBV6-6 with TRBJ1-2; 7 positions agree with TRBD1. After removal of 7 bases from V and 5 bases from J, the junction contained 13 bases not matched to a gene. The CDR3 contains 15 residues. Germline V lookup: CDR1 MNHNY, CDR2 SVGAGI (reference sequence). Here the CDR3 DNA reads TGTGCCAGCACACTACGGGACAGCCTGCGGTATGGCTACACCTTC. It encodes CASTLRDSLRYGYTF.

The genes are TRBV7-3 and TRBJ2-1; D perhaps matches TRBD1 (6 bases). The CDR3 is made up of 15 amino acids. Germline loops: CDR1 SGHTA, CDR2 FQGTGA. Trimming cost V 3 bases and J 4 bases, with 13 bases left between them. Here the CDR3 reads CASSFYSRGYNEQFF. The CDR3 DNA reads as TGTGCCAGCAGCTTTTATAGCAGGGGATACAATGAGCAGTTCTTC.

The CDR3 region has the DNA TGCAGTGCTAGAGTGGGGGGAGGCAATCAGCCCCAGCATTTT. Its protein is CSARVGGGNQPQHF. The rearrangement links TRBV20-1 to TRBJ1-5; D might be TRBD1 (5 bases). Germline V gives CDR1 DFQATT, CDR2 SNEGSKA (reference sequence). The CDR3 is 14 amino acids. The V and J ends lost 1 base and 2 bases respectively, with 9 bases between them.

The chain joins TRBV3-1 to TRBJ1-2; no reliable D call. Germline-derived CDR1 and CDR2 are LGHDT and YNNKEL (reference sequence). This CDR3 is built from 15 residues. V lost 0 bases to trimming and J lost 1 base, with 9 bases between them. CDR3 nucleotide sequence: TGTGCCAGCAGCCAAGAATGGACCGTTAACTATGGCTACACCTTC. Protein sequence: CASSQEWTVNYGYTF.

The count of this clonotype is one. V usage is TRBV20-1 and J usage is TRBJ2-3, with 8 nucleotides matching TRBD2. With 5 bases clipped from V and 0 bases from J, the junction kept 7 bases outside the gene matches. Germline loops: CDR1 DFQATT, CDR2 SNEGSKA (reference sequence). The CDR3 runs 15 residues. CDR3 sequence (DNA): TGCAGTGCTCAGAGCGGGGGCTTTAGCACAGATACGCAGTATTTT. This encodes CSAQSGGFSTDTQYF.

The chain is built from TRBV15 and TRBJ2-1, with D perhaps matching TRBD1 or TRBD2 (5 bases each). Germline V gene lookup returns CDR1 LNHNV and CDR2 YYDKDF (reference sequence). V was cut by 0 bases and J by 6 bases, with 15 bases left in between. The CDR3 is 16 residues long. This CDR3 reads CATSRDNRGDLNEQFF. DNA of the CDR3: TGTGCCACCAGCAGAGATAACCGAGGGGACCTCAATGAGCAGTTCTTC.

The CDR3 sequence: CASSPKHDAYEQYF. As DNA, the CDR3 is TGCGCCAGCAGCCCAAAACACGACGCCTACGAGCAGTACTTC. V usage is TRBV5-1 and J usage is TRBJ2-7; D unclear. V was pared by 4 bases and J by 2 bases, with 13 bases between. Germline lookup yields CDR1 SGHRS and CDR2 YFSETQ. The CDR3 spans 14 residues.

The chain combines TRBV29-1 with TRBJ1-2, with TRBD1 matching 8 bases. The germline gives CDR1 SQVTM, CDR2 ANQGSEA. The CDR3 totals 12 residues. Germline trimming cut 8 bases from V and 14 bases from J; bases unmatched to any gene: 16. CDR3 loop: CSFSGTGSVATF. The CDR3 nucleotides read TGCAGCTTCTCCGGGACAGGCTCCGTAGCGACCTTC.

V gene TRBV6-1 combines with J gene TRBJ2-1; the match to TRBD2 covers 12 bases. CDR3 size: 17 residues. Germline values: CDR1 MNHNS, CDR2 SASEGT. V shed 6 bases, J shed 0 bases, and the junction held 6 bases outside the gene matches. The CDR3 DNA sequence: TGTGCCAGCAGGCGAGGACTAGCGGGGAGCTCCTACAATGAGCAGTTCTTC. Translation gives CASRRGLAGSSYNEQFF.